The next 28 T cell receptor beta chains were all read from a single sample in a study of blood T cell repertoires in COVID-19. The repertoire was sequenced with immunoSEQ multiplex PCR; TCRdb's copy has only in-frame clones and lacks some. The repertoire includes 200,000 to 300,000 clones, about 83% of them detected once, and approximately 13% sits in the top ten. Sequencing was carried out using peripheral blood. These receptors were taken from an elderly man with acute or convalescent COVID-19.

The chain combines TRBV7-9 with TRBJ1-2; no definite D call. V was shortened by 2 bases and J by 4 bases, with 23 bases between the two germline ends. Germline assignment: CDR1 SEHNR and CDR2 FQNEAQ (reference sequence). This CDR3 has 18 amino acids. CDR3 bases: TGTGCCAGCAGCTTATTGCGGGGTCGAAGTCAACTCCTCTATGGCTACACCTTC. Encoded protein: CASSLLRGRSQLLYGYTF. The full variable domain, its missing parts supplied by reference TRBV7-9 and TRBJ1-2, is DTGVSQNPRHKITKRGQNVTFRCDPISEHNRLYWYRQTLGQGPEFLTYFQNEAQLEKSRLLSDRFSAERPKGSFSTLEIQRTEQGDSAMYLCASSLLRGRSQLLYGYTFGSGTRLTVV.

The V and J genes are TRBV9 and TRBJ2-7; a possible D gene is TRBD1 (6 bases). Germline loops: CDR1 SGDLS, CDR2 YYNGEE. Trimming took 0 bases from V and 5 from J, leaving 9 bases between them. CDR3 size: 13 residues. CDR3 nucleotides: TGTGCCAGCAGCGTAGGGACAGTCCACGAGCAGTACTTC. It encodes CASSVGTVHEQYF.

This chain joins TRBV5-5 and TRBJ1-2; D may be TRBD1 (6 bases). In germline, CDR1 is SGHKS, CDR2 YYEKEE (reference sequence). The CDR3 spans 14 residues. V was clipped by 8 bases and J by 4 bases, with 18 bases between them. Here the CDR3 reads CASKTGFTFYGYTF. DNA of the CDR3: TGTGCCAGTAAAACAGGGTTTACCTTCTATGGCTACACCTTC. The whole variable domain, filled in from reference TRBV5-5 and TRBJ1-2, reads DAGVTQSPTHLIKTRGQQVTLRCSPISGHKSVSWYQQVLGQGPQFIFQYYEKEERGRGNFPDRFSARQFPNYSSELNVNALLLGDSALYLCASKTGFTFYGYTFGSGTRLTVV.

This chain joins TRBV2 and TRBJ1-5, with 9 positions matching TRBD1. Germline V lookup: CDR1 SNHLY, CDR2 FYNNEI. The CDR3 length is 15 residues. The V segment lost 3 bases and the J segment 0 bases; nucleotides outside the gene matches: 0. The CDR3 is CASSEDRGSNQPQHF. The CDR3 nucleotides are TGTGCCAGCAGTGAGGACAGGGGTAGCAATCAGCCCCAGCATTTT.

The chain links TRBV5-4 to TRBJ2-7; a possible D gene is TRBD1 (6 bases). Trimming removed 0 bases from V and 2 bases from J, with 12 bases in between. From germline, CDR1 is SGHNT and CDR2 YYREEE (reference sequence). This CDR3 has 15 amino acids. The CDR3 DNA follows: TGTGCCAGCAGCTTGGCCGACAGGCCGCCCTACGAGCAGTACTTC. Amino acid sequence: CASSLADRPPYEQYF.

This chain connects TRBV14 to TRBJ1-4; the match to TRBD1 covers 7 bases. Trimming at V came to 3 bases and at J to 1 base, leaving 8 bases not matched to a gene. CDR3 length equals 17 residues. The germline V gene has CDR1 SGHDN and CDR2 FVKESK. CDR3 coding DNA: TGTGCCAGCAGCCACCGACAGGGAACCCAAACTAATGAAAAACTGTTTTTT. It encodes CASSHRQGTQTNEKLFF.

The gene calls are TRBV27 and TRBJ1-6; TRBD1 agrees at 8 bases. The germline gives CDR1 MNHEY, CDR2 SMNVEV (reference sequence). This CDR3 region has 15 residues. The V and J ends lost 3 bases and 6 bases, in that order; junction bases with no gene match: 4. For the CDR3, the DNA is TGTGCCAGCAGTTTTGGGCAGGGGGCTAATTCACCCCTCCACTTT. As protein: CASSFGQGANSPLHF.

This chain links TRBV19 with TRBJ1-6, with D unclear. Germline assignment: CDR1 LNHDA and CDR2 SQIVND (reference sequence). Trimming took 5 bases from V and 5 from J, leaving 10 bases between them. CDR3 length: 14 residues. CDR3 residues: CASSAQSDNSPLHF. CDR3 DNA sequence: TGTGCCAGTAGTGCACAGAGTGATAATTCACCCCTCCACTTT.

J is TRBJ2-7 and V is TRBV5-1, with TRBD2 identical over 7 bases. CDR1 and CDR2 (germline): SGHRS, YFSETQ. The CDR3 is 14 residues long. Unmatched junction bases numbered 2, after V lost 0 bases and J lost 2 bases. CDR3 DNA sequence: TGCGCCAGCAGCTTGGCGGGAGGAGCCTACGAGCAGTACTTC. Translated: CASSLAGGAYEQYF.

V gene TRBV3-1 (or the pseudogene TRBV3-2) combines with J gene TRBJ1-2; D is uncertain. The CDR3 loop spans 15 amino acids. V lost 1 base and J 8 bases, leaving 17 bases between the germline ends. Germline V gene sequence: CDR1 LGHDT, CDR2 YNNKEL (reference sequence). CDR3 amino acids: CASSQVYEGTRGYTF. CDR3 coding DNA: TGTGCCAGCAGCCAAGTTTACGAGGGAACAAGGGGCTACACCTTC.

The J gene is TRBJ2-7, the V gene TRBV5-4; no reliable D call. The V end was cut by 2 bases, the J end by 6 bases, with 18 bases between. Germline-derived CDR1 and CDR2 are SGHNT and YYREEE (reference sequence). This CDR3 is built from 15 residues. This chain's CDR3 is CASSFGVQARSEQYF. The CDR3 nucleotides are TGTGCCAGCAGCTTTGGTGTGCAGGCGAGAAGCGAGCAGTACTTC. Drawing the rest from reference TRBV5-4 and TRBJ2-7, the complete variable domain is ETGVTQSPTHLIKTRGQQVTLRCSSQSGHNTVSWYQQALGQGPQFIFQYYREEENGRGNFPPRFSGLQFPNYSSELNVNALELDDSALYLCASSFGVQARSEQYFGPGTRLTVT.

The CDR3 spells CASSDREEQYF. The CDR3 DNA reads as TGTGCCAGCAGCGACCGGGAAGAGCAGTACTTC. The chain recombines TRBV9 with TRBJ2-7; a weak D match, TRBD2 (5 bases). The CDR3 spans 11 residues. CDR1 is SGDLS, CDR2 YYNGEE, per germline. Trimming cost V 3 bases and J 7 bases, with 8 bases left between them.

The rearrangement uses TRBV7-9 and TRBJ1-4; 12 positions match TRBD1. The CDR3 extends over 15 amino acids. Germline CDR1 is SEHNR and CDR2 is FQNEAQ (reference sequence). The V segment lost 6 bases and the J segment 8 bases; nucleotides outside the gene matches: 7. This chain's CDR3 is CASSSPGQGAEKLFF. CDR3 sequence (DNA): TGTGCCAGCAGTTCTCCGGGACAGGGGGCCGAAAAACTGTTTTTT.

This clone has more than one count but fewer than ten. The chain employs TRBV7-9 and TRBJ1-1; 9 positions match TRBD1. The CDR3 has 14 residues. The ends lost 5 bases at V and 5 bases at J; junction bases unmatched: 6. The germline V gene encodes CDR1 SEHNR and CDR2 FQNEAQ (reference sequence). DNA for the CDR3: TGTGCCAGCAGCCCCCGGGGACAGGGTACTGAAGCTTTCTTT. This codes for CASSPRGQGTEAFF.

J is TRBJ2-7 and V is TRBV27; D not certain. Germline values: CDR1 MNHEY, CDR2 SMNVEV (reference sequence). V gave up 7 bases and J gave up 0 bases, with 19 bases separating them. CDR3 length: 16 residues. The CDR3 protein is CASNPASLKSSYEQYF. DNA of the CDR3: TGTGCCAGCAATCCCGCTAGTCTAAAGAGCTCCTACGAGCAGTACTTC.

The chain employs TRBV2 and TRBJ1-6; 9 nucleotides match TRBD1. This CDR3 is 16 amino acids long. Germline V gives CDR1 SNHLY, CDR2 FYNNEI. Losses at the gene ends were 6 bases for V and 7 bases for J; bases not matched to a gene: 10. The CDR3: CASRANPGQGNSPLHF. CDR3 sequence (DNA): TGTGCCAGCAGGGCTAACCCGGGACAGGGCAATTCACCCCTCCACTTT.

The gene calls are TRBV29-1 and TRBJ1-2; D is unclear. The CDR3 is 12 amino acids. V was clipped by 5 bases and J by 8 bases, with 15 bases between them. Germline CDR1 SQVTM, CDR2 ANQGSEA. The CDR3 protein is CSVSMGSRGYTF. The DNA of the CDR3 is TGCAGCGTTTCGATGGGGAGTCGGGGCTACACCTTC. The variable domain in full, with the rest retrieved from reference TRBV29-1 and TRBJ1-2, is SAVISQKPSRDICQRGTSLTIQCQVDSQVTMMFWYRQQPGQSLTLIATANQGSEATYESGFVIDKFPISRPNLTFSTLTVSNMSPEDSSIYLCSVSMGSRGYTFGSGTRLTVV.

The rearrangement uses TRBV5-1 and TRBJ1-5; the D is unclear. Looked up from germline, CDR1 is SGHRS and CDR2 is YFSETQ. This CDR3 is 14 amino acids long. V was pared by 0 bases and J by 4 bases, with 8 bases between. Written as DNA, the CDR3 is TGCGCCAGCAGCTTGGGGGCCACAAATCAGCCCCAGCATTTT. Its translation is CASSLGATNQPQHF.

The chain combines TRBV6-2 or TRBV6-3 with TRBJ1-5, with D possibly being TRBD1 (5 bases). V lost 3 bases and J lost 1, with 10 bases in between. This CDR3 is 15 amino acids long. Looked up from germline, CDR1 is MNHEY and CDR2 is SVGEGT. The CDR3 sequence is CASSYLGHSNQPQHF. CDR3 DNA: TGTGCCAGCAGTTATCTAGGACACAGCAATCAGCCCCAGCATTTT.

This chain links TRBV3-1 (or the pseudogene TRBV3-2) with TRBJ2-1, with D possibly being TRBD2 (6 bases). The CDR3 runs 18 residues. The V gene's germline CDR1 is LGHDT and CDR2 YNNKEL (reference sequence). The V and J ends lost 1 base and 6 bases respectively, with 22 bases between them. DNA for the CDR3: TGTGCCAGCAGCCAAGTGGGATCGGGACTGGGGCATAGCAATGAGCAGTTCTTC. It codes for CASSQVGSGLGHSNEQFF.

J is TRBJ1-2 and V is TRBV28, with 7 positions matching TRBD1. Germline CDR1 reads MDHEN; CDR2 reads SYDVKM. The CDR3 totals 13 residues. V lost 3 bases to trimming and J lost 4 bases; unmatched junction nucleotides: 2. CDR3 DNA sequence: TGTGCCAGCAGTTTGGGACAGCTCTATGGCTACACCTTC. Amino acid sequence: CASSLGQLYGYTF.

The rearrangement uses TRBV5-1 and TRBJ2-1; 8 bases are shared with TRBD2. The CDR3 spans 16 residues. Unmatched junction bases numbered 7, after V lost 0 bases and J lost 5 bases. Germline V gives CDR1 SGHRS, CDR2 YFSETQ. DNA of the CDR3: TGCGCCAGCAGCTTGGTCCCAGCGGGAGTAGACAATGAGCAGTTCTTC. As protein: CASSLVPAGVDNEQFF.

V gene TRBV7-2 combines with J gene TRBJ1-4, with 9 bases matching TRBD1. CDR3 size: 15 residues. The V and J ends lost 5 bases and 5 bases, in that order; junction bases with no gene match: 6. Germline CDR1 SGHTA, CDR2 FQGNSA. For the CDR3, the DNA is TGTGCCAGCAGCCTAGAAGGGACAGGGAATGAAAAACTGTTTTTT. It is translated as CASSLEGTGNEKLFF.

This clone has a single count. V is TRBV5-1 and J is TRBJ1-6, with TRBD1 matching over 7 bases. The germline V gene encodes CDR1 SGHRS and CDR2 YFSETQ. V gave up 4 bases and J gave up 6 bases; unmatched junction bases: 19. The CDR3 contains 19 residues. CDR3 sequence (DNA): TGCGCCAGCAGCCAACGATCCGGACAGGCTGCGAACCCTAATTCACCCCTCCACTTT. Translating gives CASSQRSGQAANPNSPLHF.

The chain combines TRBV6-5 with TRBJ1-6; the D gene is possibly TRBD1 (5 bases). CDR1 and CDR2 (germline): MNHEY, SVGAGI. With 6 bases removed from V and 6 bases from J, the gap between germline ends came to 15 bases. The CDR3 length is 15 residues. CDR3 sequence: CASSPRGFSNSPLHF. The CDR3, as DNA: TGTGCCAGCAGCCCCCGGGGGTTTAGTAATTCACCCCTCCACTTT.

The chain carries TRBV4-2 and TRBJ1-1; tentatively, D is TRBD1 (5 bases). CDR3 length: 15 residues. V shed 1 base and J shed 0 bases, with 9 bases lying between them. Germline loops: CDR1 LGHNA, CDR2 YNFKEQ. The CDR3 is CASSQGRGLNTEAFF. CDR3 in DNA: TGTGCCAGCAGCCAAGGCCGGGGGTTGAACACTGAAGCTTTCTTT.

This clone occurred once. The CDR3 DNA reads as TGTGCCAGTAGTGGAGACAGGGGAATTACTGAAGCTTTCTTT. It yields the protein CASSGDRGITEAFF. This rearrangement joins TRBV19 to TRBJ1-1; TRBD1 matches 8 bases. The V gene's germline CDR1 is LNHDA and CDR2 SQIVND (reference sequence). Losses at the gene ends were 5 bases for V and 5 bases for J; bases not matched to a gene: 7. The CDR3 is made up of 14 amino acids. The variable domain in full, completed from reference TRBV19 and TRBJ1-1, reads DGGITQSPKYLFRKEGQNVTLSCEQNLNHDAMYWYRQDPGQGLRLIYYSQIVNDFQKGDIAEGYSVSREKKESFPLTVTSAQKNPTAFYLCASSGDRGITEAFFGQGTRLTVV.

CDR3 in DNA: TGTGCCAGCAGTTCGATGACAGGGAGCTACGAGCAGTACTTC. As protein: CASSSMTGSYEQYF. The chain links TRBV6-2 or TRBV6-3 to TRBJ2-7; 7 bases map to TRBD1. The CDR3 loop spans 14 amino acids. CDR1 and CDR2 from the germline V gene are MNHEY and SVGEGT. V was clipped by 4 bases and J by 3 bases; unmatched bases: 6.